The present T cell receptor beta chain was sequenced within a study of vaccination and CD4 T cells after COVID-19. At the level of the study: At a median about 99 days (range 35 to 161) after diagnosis, post-COVID samples were drawn.

Treatment indicated: roughly 11-day PBMC culture with coronavirus spike peptide pools or control peptides (ViraFEST assay). The study sequenced cultured CD4+ T cell DNA using the Oncomine TCR Beta short-read assay. TCRdb reanalysed the PCR reads using MiXCR and keeps one entry per CDR3 protein. The sample has about 10,000 distinct CDR3 sequences, just under 50% seen once; the top ten hold about a fifth. To note about this clonotype: Its antigen is as yet unknown.

The germline CDR1 and CDR2 sequences are MDHEN and SYDVKM. The CDR3 is 14 residues long. The V gene lost 2 bases and the J gene lost 2 bases, with 9 bases spanning the gap. Sequencing was performed on CD4+ T cells from blood, cultured in vitro. This receptor was obtained from a human donor who had recovered from COVID-19. The chain employs TRBV28 and TRBJ1-2; D unclear. The CDR3 DNA follows: TGTGCCAGCAGTTTAGAACAGCGAAACTATGGCTACACCTTC. Translated, it gives CASSLEQRNYGYTF.